This TCR beta chain is drawn from a study of cytomegalovirus exposure and HLA in healthy donors. Study-wide results and caveats: Investigators reported 150 to 200 TCR beta chains as tied to cytomegalovirus. Earlier findings revealed that most TCR beta V segments proved productive either about 87% or about 30% of the time. Reportedly, cytomegalovirus status was diagnosed with high sensitivity and specificity.

In the PCR, 60 Vbeta and 13 Jbeta primers were used. TCRdb's table, derived via immunoSEQ multiplex PCR, lists solely in-frame clones and lacks some. This table has about 110,000 clones, about 80% appearing once. Concerning this clone itself: No antigen is known for it.

This clonotype was obtained from a woman between 50 and 59 years old in good health and CMV-seropositive. The sample taken for sequencing was PBMCs.

The CDR3 is CASSSGLAGDTQYF. In nucleotides, the CDR3 is TGTGCCAGCAGCTCCGGACTAGCGGGAGATACGCAGTATTTT. The chain combines TRBV7-9 with TRBJ2-3; 11 nucleotides align to TRBD2. CDR3 length equals 14 residues. V shed 4 bases, J shed 5 bases, and the junction held 2 bases outside the gene matches. Germline lookup yields CDR1 SEHNR and CDR2 FQNEAQ (reference sequence).